The T cell receptor (beta chain) described here comes from a study of T cell clones after liver transplantation. Across the study: TCRbeta sequencing after a pre-transplant mixed lymphocyte reaction identified graft-donor-reactive clones, later tracked in post-transplant blood. Tolerance: complete withdrawal held at least one year, liver enzymes staying within twice normal.

Repertoires were generated with immunoSEQ multiplex PCR, while TCRdb's copy carries only in-frame clones and drops some. This sample yields around 80,000 clones, of which roughly four fifths are seen a single time; around 0.5% belongs to the top ten. The germline gives CDR1 MDHEN, CDR2 SYDVKM. Trimming took 6 bases from V and 2 from J, leaving 17 bases between them. CDR3 length equals 15 residues. The sequence was collected from a human patient who received a liver transplant. The T cells may come from the graft donor. The specimen was CD4+ T cells from blood, collected approximately 3.5 years after liver transplant. The chain has TRBV28 and TRBJ2-7; D might be TRBD1 or TRBD2, each matching 6 bases. CDR3 protein: CASSLTSRGAYEQYF. For the CDR3, the DNA is TGTGCCAGCAGCCTCACTTCGAGGGGGGCCTACGAGCAGTACTTC.